These 27 T cell receptor beta chains were all obtained from the same sample, sequenced in a study of CD8 T cells in Susac syndrome. RNA was extracted with the RNeasy kit, and a quantity of about 0.45 to 1 ug was reverse transcribed using random hexamers. TCRdb reanalysed the immunoSEQ multiplex PCR reads using MiXCR and keeps one entry per CDR3 protein. The table includes a few hundred thousand distinct CDR3 sequences, around nine tenths detected once. The sample taken for sequencing was CD8+ T cells from PBMCs. The receptors shown here come from a human donor with multiple sclerosis.

This clonotype was recorded once. The CDR3 reads CAWSVPGTSYNEQFF. The DNA for the CDR3 is TGTGCCTGGAGTGTACCCGGGACCTCCTACAATGAGCAGTTCTTC. This chain uses TRBV30 with TRBJ2-1; the D call may be TRBD1 or TRBD2 (5 bases each). CDR3 size: 15 residues. V lost 0 bases, J lost 0 bases, and 9 bases lay in between. Per germline, CDR1 GTSNPN and CDR2 SVGIG (reference sequence).

The CDR3 spells CSVPRGDSGTGELFF. The CDR3 coding sequence is TGCAGCGTACCGCGAGGGGACAGCGGAACCGGGGAGCTGTTTTTT. This chain connects TRBV29-1 to TRBJ2-2; 7 bases match TRBD1. Germline V gives CDR1 SQVTM, CDR2 ANQGSEA. There are 15 residues in the CDR3. Trimming took 6 bases from V and 5 from J; bases not matched to a gene: 12.

The genes are TRBV7-9 and TRBJ2-3; 9 bases match TRBD2. There are 15 residues in the CDR3. CDR1 and CDR2 (germline): SEHNR, FQNEAQ (reference sequence). V lost 5 bases and J lost 1; bases outside the gene matches: 4. CDR3 sequence reads: CASSVERGGTDTQYF. The CDR3 DNA is TGTGCCAGCAGCGTCGAGCGGGGGGGCACAGATACGCAGTATTTT.

V is TRBV4-3 and J is TRBJ1-5; D unclear. Between the trimmed V and J ends, which lost 1 base and 0 bases, there was a span of 10 bases. The V gene's germline CDR1 is LGHNA and CDR2 YSLEER. This CDR3 has 16 residues. The CDR3 sequence is CASSQVYRFSNQPQHF. The CDR3 DNA is TGCGCCAGCAGCCAAGTATACAGATTTAGCAATCAGCCCCAGCATTTT.

The chain carries TRBV7-2 and TRBJ2-1; 8 bases agree with TRBD2. Germline CDR1 is SGHTA and CDR2 is FQGNSA. The CDR3 contains 17 residues. V dropped 5 bases and J dropped 7; count of bases not matched to a gene: 16. CDR3 region: CASSPAGGGMAVNEQFF. The CDR3 nucleotides are TGTGCCAGCAGCCCGGCGGGGGGCGGGATGGCGGTTAATGAGCAGTTCTTC.

The V call is TRBV10-3, the J call TRBJ2-7; possible D gene TRBD1, 7 bases. The V end was cut by 2 bases, the J end by 4 bases, with 12 bases between. The CDR3 runs 14 residues. Germline assignment: CDR1 ENHRY and CDR2 SYGVKD. CDR3 protein: CAISEGAGGYEQYF. CDR3 nucleotides: TGTGCCATCAGTGAGGGTGCAGGGGGGTACGAGCAGTACTTC.

The chain is built from TRBV6-2 or TRBV6-3 and TRBJ2-3; D remains unclear. V gave up 8 bases and J gave up 5 bases, with 5 bases separating them. The CDR3 is 10 amino acids. Germline V lookup: CDR1 MNHEY, CDR2 SVGEGT. CDR3 sequence reads: CASAGDTQYF. The CDR3 DNA follows: TGTGCCAGCGCCGGAGATACGCAGTATTTT.

The sample holds a few counts of this clonotype. V is TRBV7-8 and J is TRBJ2-2, with 11 bases identical to TRBD2. The CDR3 length is 16 residues. Germline lookup yields CDR1 SGHVS and CDR2 FQNEAQ. V gave up 3 bases and J gave up 5 bases; unmatched junction bases: 5. CDR3 residues: CASSFLLAGGTGELFF. CDR3 nucleotides: TGTGCCAGCAGCTTCCTCCTAGCGGGGGGAACCGGGGAGCTGTTTTTT.

J is TRBJ1-2 and V is TRBV7-9; a possible D gene is TRBD1 (6 bases). The V gene lost 5 bases and the J gene lost 2 bases, with 15 bases spanning the gap. Germline CDR1 and CDR2: SEHNR and FQNEAQ (reference sequence). The CDR3 has 15 residues. CDR3 amino acids: CASSRGPGRNYGYTF. The CDR3, as DNA: TGTGCCAGCAGCCGGGGGCCGGGACGGAACTATGGCTACACCTTC. Combining the CDR3 with reference TRBV7-9 and TRBJ1-2 gives the whole variable domain DTGVSQNPRHKITKRGQNVTFRCDPISEHNRLYWYRQTLGQGPEFLTYFQNEAQLEKSRLLSDRFSAERPKGSFSTLEIQRTEQGDSAMYLCASSRGPGRNYGYTFGSGTRLTVV.

The CDR3 DNA is TGCAGTGCTAGGACCTCGAACACCGGGGAGCTGTTTTTT. This codes for CSARTSNTGELFF. The chain joins TRBV20-1 to TRBJ2-2, with D unclear. This CDR3 region has 13 residues. Germline values: CDR1 DFQATT, CDR2 SNEGSKA (reference sequence). V was shortened by 3 bases and J by 0 bases, with 5 bases between the two germline ends.

The chain uses TRBV11-3 and TRBJ2-7; D might be TRBD1 (5 bases). CDR1 is SGHNT and CDR2 is YENEEA in the germline V gene. The CDR3 consists of 13 residues. V gave up 0 bases and J gave up 3 bases, with 6 bases separating them. CDR3 amino acids: CASSLDDSYEQYF. The CDR3 DNA is TGTGCCAGCAGCTTAGATGACAGCTACGAGCAGTACTTC.

The J gene is TRBJ2-1, the V gene TRBV15, with TRBD2 matching over 8 bases. The J segment lost 6 bases and the V segment lost 1 base, leaving 2 bases of the junction unmatched. From germline, CDR1 is LNHNV and CDR2 YYDKDF (reference sequence). The CDR3 has 14 amino acids. CDR3 nucleotides: TGTGCCACCAGCAGAGTCGGGACTAGCAATGAGCAGTTCTTC. Amino acid sequence: CATSRVGTSNEQFF.

The chain employs TRBV29-1 and TRBJ2-1; 11 bases are shared with TRBD2. CDR1 is SQVTM, CDR2 ANQGSEA, per germline. The CDR3 consists of 14 residues. The V gene end was trimmed by 1 base and the J gene end by 6 bases; junction bases not matched to a gene: 2. The CDR3 region has the DNA TGCAGCGTTGAAGGACTAGCGGGGCCCAATGAGCAGTTCTTC. It specifies CSVEGLAGPNEQFF.

The chain uses TRBV2 and TRBJ1-1; 8 nucleotides agree with TRBD1. The CDR3 totals 16 residues. Trimming removed 0 bases from V and 4 bases from J; junction bases left unmatched: 7. From germline, CDR1 is SNHLY and CDR2 FYNNEI. CDR3 sequence (DNA): TGTGCCAGCAGTGAAGCCTGGACAGGGAAAGTCACTGAAGCTTTCTTT. Residues: CASSEAWTGKVTEAFF.

The V gene is TRBV11-2, the J gene TRBJ2-2; D uncertain. V lost 1 base to trimming and J lost 7 bases, with 4 bases between them. The CDR3 extends over 12 amino acids. Germline-derived CDR1 and CDR2 are SGHAT and FQNNGV. In nucleotides, the CDR3 is TGTGCCAGCAGCTTAGGGCACGGGGAGCTGTTTTTT. Amino acid sequence: CASSLGHGELFF.

The V and J genes are TRBV4-3 and TRBJ2-5; no clear D gene. This CDR3 spans 13 amino acids. Germline CDR1 and CDR2: LGHNA and YSLEER. Trimming left V 11 bases short and J 2 bases short, with 15 bases between. The CDR3 protein is CAPPFQEQETQYF. The CDR3 bases are TGCGCCCCACCCTTCCAGGAGCAAGAGACCCAGTACTTC.

This sequence joins TRBV2 and TRBJ2-1; 14 positions match TRBD2. This CDR3 comprises 15 residues. From germline, CDR1 is SNHLY and CDR2 FYNNEI. V dropped 4 bases and J dropped 8; count of bases not matched to a gene: 4. CDR3 loop: CASSVGTSGSHEQFF. The CDR3 DNA sequence: TGTGCCAGCAGTGTTGGGACTAGCGGGAGTCATGAGCAGTTCTTC. Full variable domain (outside the CDR3, taken from reference TRBV2 and TRBJ2-1): EPEVTQTPSHQVTQMGQEVILRCVPISNHLYFYWYRQILGQKVEFLVSFYNNEISEKSEIFDDQFSVERPDGSNFTLKIRSTKLEDSAMYFCASSVGTSGSHEQFFGPGTRLTVL.

This clonotype came up many times. The rearrangement uses TRBV5-4 and TRBJ2-5; D uncertain. The V gene's germline CDR1 is SGHNT and CDR2 YYREEE (reference sequence). Trimming shortened V by 2 bases and J by 1 base, and 0 bases separated the two germline ends. The CDR3 is 11 amino acids. CDR3 coding DNA: TGTGCCAGCAGCTTCCAAGAGACCCAGTACTTC. As protein: CASSFQETQYF.

The chain links TRBV27 to TRBJ2-5; D is perhaps TRBD2 (6 bases). The germline V gene has CDR1 MNHEY and CDR2 SMNVEV (reference sequence). V dropped 2 bases and J dropped 0 bases, with 7 bases sitting between them. CDR3 length: 14 amino acids. For the CDR3, the DNA is TGTGCCAGCAGTTTAGCGGGGCACCAAGAGACCCAGTACTTC. It translates to CASSLAGHQETQYF.

This clonotype was detected only a few times. The CDR3 spells CASSPQTSGGYNEQFF. For the CDR3, the DNA is TGTGCCAGCAGCCCACAGACTAGCGGGGGCTACAATGAGCAGTTCTTC. V usage is TRBV7-2 and J usage is TRBJ2-1; 12 nucleotides line up with TRBD2. This CDR3 spans 16 amino acids. Per the germline V gene, CDR1 is SGHTA and CDR2 is FQGNSA. With 5 bases clipped from V and 3 bases from J, the junction kept 5 bases outside the gene matches.

The chain carries TRBV19 and TRBJ1-1; D not resolved. Per germline, CDR1 LNHDA and CDR2 SQIVND (reference sequence). This CDR3 comprises 14 residues. Trimming took off 1 base at V and 2 bases at J, with 8 bases between the two ends. The CDR3 spells CASSIGADNTEAFF. The CDR3 region has the DNA TGTGCCAGTAGTATAGGGGCCGATAACACTGAAGCTTTCTTT. The full variable domain, completed using reference TRBV19 and TRBJ1-1, is DGGITQSPKYLFRKEGQNVTLSCEQNLNHDAMYWYRQDPGQGLRLIYYSQIVNDFQKGDIAEGYSVSREKKESFPLTVTSAQKNPTAFYLCASSIGADNTEAFFGQGTRLTVV.

J is TRBJ1-2 and V is TRBV27; D is perhaps TRBD1 (5 bases). The germline gives CDR1 MNHEY, CDR2 SMNVEV (reference sequence). CDR3 length: 14 residues. V lost 4 bases to trimming and J lost 7 bases, with 16 bases between them. DNA for the CDR3: TGTGCCAGCAGTTCCGCCCCGGGACGCTTTGGCTACACCTTC. Protein product: CASSSAPGRFGYTF.

This clonotype has only one observation. V and J are TRBV4-3 and TRBJ2-7; 11 bases agree with TRBD2. Trimming at V came to 0 bases and at J to 1 base, leaving 5 bases not matched to a gene. The CDR3 covers 17 residues. CDR1 LGHNA and CDR2 YSLEER come from the germline V gene. The chain's CDR3 is CASSQDRWTSGSYEQYF. The CDR3 DNA follows: TGCGCCAGCAGCCAAGATAGGTGGACTAGCGGGTCCTACGAGCAGTACTTC.

This chain uses TRBV5-1 with TRBJ2-1; D gene unclear. Germline assignment: CDR1 SGHRS and CDR2 YFSETQ. CDR3 length: 13 residues. V gave up 1 base and J gave up 9 bases, with 11 bases separating them. CDR3 in amino acids: CASSLISDGEQFF. The DNA of the CDR3 is TGCGCCAGCAGCTTGATCAGTGATGGTGAGCAGTTCTTC.

The sample holds one count of this clonotype. The chain uses TRBV4-3 and TRBJ2-1; 13 bases agree with TRBD2. This CDR3 contains 15 residues. Germline V gives CDR1 LGHNA, CDR2 YSLEER. J lost 6 bases, V lost 4 bases, and 3 bases had no gene match. The CDR3 is CASSRGLAGTNEQFF. In DNA form, the CDR3 reads TGCGCCAGCAGCCGGGGACTAGCGGGAACCAATGAGCAGTTCTTC.

The rearrangement joins TRBV12-3 or TRBV12-4 to TRBJ1-1, with D uncertain. Between the trimmed V and J ends, which lost 1 base and 11 bases, there was a span of 11 bases. The CDR3 sequence is 12 residues long. The CDR3: CASSLGPPGAFF. The DNA of the CDR3 is TGTGCCAGCAGTTTAGGGCCACCCGGGGCTTTCTTT.

This chain joins TRBV20-1 and TRBJ1-2, with a weak D call TRBD1 (6 bases). Germline V CDR1 and CDR2: DFQATT, SNEGSKA (reference sequence). This CDR3 comprises 11 residues. V was clipped by 6 bases and J by 6 bases, with 11 bases between them. The CDR3 region has the DNA TGCAGTGCCCCGAGACAGGATGGCTACACCTTC. It codes for CSAPRQDGYTF.